The clone carrying this TCR beta chain was seen many times. Attachment of unique molecular identifiers to individual cDNA molecules was performed. TCRdb redid the calling of the 5' RACE reads with MiXCR, one entry per CDR3 protein. The sample has around 68,000 distinct CDR3 sequences; over 9.5% are singletons. This sample was included in a study of early T cells in non-severe SARS-CoV-2 infection. The sequencing here drew on whole blood, taken at baseline. The TCR originated in an adult who was a healthcare worker with PCR-confirmed SARS-CoV-2 infection or an uninfected control (not recorded which).

The CDR3: CASSLAPDLAGGPSDDEQFF. The CDR3 DNA is TGTGCCAGCAGCTTAGCCCCAGATCTAGCGGGAGGGCCAAGCGACGATGAGCAGTTCTTC. This chain uses TRBV11-2 with TRBJ2-1; 12 nucleotides agree with TRBD2. The CDR3 extends over 20 amino acids. V trimming: 1 base; J trimming: 8 bases; junction bases outside the gene matches: 18. Germline CDR1 reads SGHAT; CDR2 reads FQNNGV.